This TCR beta chain stems from a study of T cells in Graves' hyperthyroidism and ophthalmopathy. This clonotype was observed many times. The CDR3 has 15 residues. The junction had 2 bases not matched to a gene; V was cut back by 5 bases and J by 2 bases. Germline V lookup: CDR1 ENHRY, CDR2 SYGVKD. There were TCR beta CDR3 regions amplified from RNA transcripts. HTBI primers drove first-round RT-PCR of the TCR CDR3. One entry per CDR3 protein, called by TCRdb with MiXCR from the multiplex PCR reads. The sample has approximately 590,000 distinct CDR3 sequences, 46% seen once. The sequencing input was peripheral blood or thyroid tissue (not recorded which). The rearrangement joins TRBV10-3 to TRBJ2-5; 13 bases agree with TRBD2. The source is a woman in her late teens or twenties with Graves' hyperthyroidism. CDR3 loop: CAISRTSGGQETQYF. In DNA form, the CDR3 reads TGTGCCATCAGTCGGACTAGCGGGGGACAAGAGACCCAGTACTTC.